Shown below are 9 T cell receptor beta chains from a single sample sequenced in a study of blood T cell repertoires in COVID-19. Sequenced by immunoSEQ multiplex PCR; TCRdb stores in-frame clones only, minus some. The data show some 270,000 clones, roughly 86% seen once. The sample comprised peripheral blood. The receptors were gathered from a woman aged 60-75 years who had recovered from COVID-19.

The V call is TRBV28, the J call TRBJ1-1; 7 bases line up with TRBD1. The CDR3 is made up of 14 amino acids. The junction had 5 bases not matched to a gene; V was cut back by 6 bases and J by 1 base. The germline CDR1 and CDR2 sequences are MDHEN and SYDVKM. The CDR3: CASRLRTGNTEAFF. CDR3 bases: TGTGCCAGCAGACTCCGGACAGGGAACACTGAAGCTTTCTTT. Based on the CDR3 plus reference TRBV28 and TRBJ1-1, the full variable domain is DVKVTQSSRYLVKRTGEKVFLECVQDMDHENMFWYRQDPGLGLRLIYFSYDVKMKEKGDIPEGYSVSREKKERFSLILESASTNQTSMYLCASRLRTGNTEAFFGQGTRLTVV.

The chain is built from TRBV10-3 and TRBJ1-3, with 7 bases matching TRBD1. The CDR3 has 14 amino acids. Germline V gene data show CDR1 as ENHRY and CDR2 as SYGVKD. V shed 8 bases and J 2 bases; nucleotides not matched to a gene: 6. The CDR3 spells CAIDKQGTGNTIYF. The CDR3 nucleotides are TGTGCCATCGACAAACAGGGGACTGGAAACACCATATATTTT.

This chain connects TRBV13 to TRBJ2-7, with 10 bases fitting TRBD1. This CDR3 spans 15 amino acids. The junction had 5 bases not matched to a gene; V was cut back by 3 bases and J by 3 bases. Germline V gene sequence: CDR1 PRHDT, CDR2 FYEKMQ (reference sequence). CDR3 loop: CASSLTGGSHYEQYF. CDR3 nucleotide sequence: TGTGCCAGCAGCTTGACAGGGGGCAGTCACTACGAGCAGTACTTC.

This rearrangement joins TRBV21-1 to TRBJ2-7; TRBD2, the table's D call, was not compared with the DNA. TRBV21-1 is described as a pseudogene. The CDR3 has 15 amino acids. This CDR3 reads CASKGGVAVSYEQYF. In DNA, the CDR3 is TGTGCCAGCAAGGGAGGGGTTGCGGTCTCCTACGAGCAGTACTTC.

This chain links TRBV5-1 with TRBJ2-6; D is perhaps TRBD1 (5 bases). V was pared by 4 bases and J by 0 bases, with 8 bases between. The CDR3 runs to 15 residues. The germline gives CDR1 SGHRS, CDR2 YFSETQ. The CDR3 protein is CASSPDNSGANVLTF. The CDR3 DNA reads TGCGCCAGCAGCCCGGACAACTCTGGGGCCAACGTCCTGACTTTC.

This clone turned up a few times. This chain connects TRBV4-3 to TRBJ1-2, with 10 bases matching TRBD1. The germline CDR1 and CDR2 sequences are LGHNA and YSLEER. The CDR3 length is 14 residues. Germline trimming cut 4 bases from V and 8 bases from J; bases unmatched to any gene: 7. The CDR3 loop reads CASSLTPGQGGYTF. The DNA for the CDR3 is TGCGCCAGCAGCCTTACTCCGGGACAGGGGGGCTACACCTTC.

The V gene is TRBV7-2, the J gene TRBJ1-1, with TRBD1 identical over 10 bases. The CDR3 sequence is 17 residues long. After removal of 6 bases from V and 4 bases from J, the junction contained 14 bases not matched to a gene. CDR1 is SGHTA and CDR2 is FQGNSA in the germline V gene. The CDR3 spells CASSRTGGWGSTTEAFF. CDR3 in DNA: TGTGCCAGCAGTAGGACAGGGGGATGGGGCTCAACCACTGAAGCTTTCTTT.

This clone was found once. The CDR3 is CASSPRGRNRGGEQFF. CDR3 DNA: TGTGCCAGCAGCCCCCGAGGGCGCAACAGAGGGGGTGAGCAGTTCTTC. This chain joins TRBV3-1 (or the pseudogene TRBV3-2) and TRBJ2-1, with D perhaps TRBD1 (6 bases). CDR1 and CDR2 (germline): LGHDT, YNNKEL (reference sequence). The CDR3 is 16 residues long. With 4 bases removed from V and 9 bases from J, the gap between germline ends came to 22 bases.

The genes are TRBV18 and TRBJ2-1; the match to TRBD1 covers 7 bases. Germline lookup yields CDR1 KGHSH and CDR2 LQKENI. The CDR3 covers 15 residues. Trimming at V came to 6 bases and at J to 3 bases, leaving 8 bases not matched to a gene. CDR3: CASSVTGELYNEQFF. The CDR3 nucleotides are TGTGCCAGCTCCGTTACAGGGGAACTCTACAATGAGCAGTTCTTC.